A single sample is the source of the 4 T cell receptor beta chains below, sequenced in a study of shared clonotypes between healthy human individuals. Clones were sequenced by immunoSEQ multiplex PCR, and TCRdb holds only the in-frame ones, with some missing. The sample holds 850,000 to 1,200,000 clones; 70% to 80% are singletons and the top ten take over 1.3%. The specimen was memory CD4+ T cells sorted from blood. Subset specified: CD45RA-negative fraction. Receptors were obtained from a young man in good health.

The chain couples TRBV2 to TRBJ2-1; D possibly corresponds to TRBD2 (6 bases). The CDR3 is 13 amino acids. Between the trimmed V and J ends, which lost 6 bases and 4 bases, there was a span of 10 bases. Per the germline V gene, CDR1 is SNHLY and CDR2 is FYNNEI. CDR3 bases: TGTGCCAGCAGCCAGACTAGGTACAATGAGCAGTTCTTC. This sequence encodes CASSQTRYNEQFF.

This clone was detected only a few times. The chain uses TRBV6-1 and TRBJ1-6; D is unclear. Germline values: CDR1 MNHNS, CDR2 SASEGT. With 8 bases removed from V and 7 bases from J, the gap between germline ends came to 12 bases. The CDR3 length is 13 residues. The CDR3 protein is CASWGLRNSPLHF. The CDR3 DNA follows: TGTGCCAGCTGGGGTCTTAGGAATTCACCCCTCCACTTT.

This clone appeared a few times. This chain links TRBV2 with TRBJ2-7; 9 nucleotides match TRBD1. The germline V gene has CDR1 SNHLY and CDR2 FYNNEI. The CDR3 spans 14 residues. V lost 2 bases to trimming and J lost 2 bases; unmatched junction nucleotides: 1. As DNA, the CDR3 is TGTGCCAGCAGTGAAAGGGACAGGGCCTACGAGCAGTACTTC. Translating gives CASSERDRAYEQYF.

The gene calls are TRBV5-1 and TRBJ1-1, with D uncertain. V was shortened by 3 bases and J by 1 base, with 13 bases between the two germline ends. The CDR3 runs 15 residues. Germline loops: CDR1 SGHRS, CDR2 YFSETQ. The CDR3 protein is CASSSDLSGNTEAFF. DNA for the CDR3: TGCGCCAGCAGCTCCGACCTTTCCGGGAACACTGAAGCTTTCTTT.